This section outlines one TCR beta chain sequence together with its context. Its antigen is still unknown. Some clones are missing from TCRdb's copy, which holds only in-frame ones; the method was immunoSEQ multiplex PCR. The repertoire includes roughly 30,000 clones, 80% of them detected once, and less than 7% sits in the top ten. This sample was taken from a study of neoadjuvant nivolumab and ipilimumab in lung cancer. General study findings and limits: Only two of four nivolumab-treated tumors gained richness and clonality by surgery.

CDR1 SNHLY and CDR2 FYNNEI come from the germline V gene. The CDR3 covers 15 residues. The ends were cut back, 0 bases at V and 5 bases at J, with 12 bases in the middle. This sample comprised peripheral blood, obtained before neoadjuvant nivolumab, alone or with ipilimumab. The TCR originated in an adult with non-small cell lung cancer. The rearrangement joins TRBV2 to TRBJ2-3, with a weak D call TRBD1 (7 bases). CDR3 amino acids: CASSEAEGAGDTQYF. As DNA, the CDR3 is TGTGCCAGCAGTGAAGCGGAGGGGGCCGGAGATACGCAGTATTTT.